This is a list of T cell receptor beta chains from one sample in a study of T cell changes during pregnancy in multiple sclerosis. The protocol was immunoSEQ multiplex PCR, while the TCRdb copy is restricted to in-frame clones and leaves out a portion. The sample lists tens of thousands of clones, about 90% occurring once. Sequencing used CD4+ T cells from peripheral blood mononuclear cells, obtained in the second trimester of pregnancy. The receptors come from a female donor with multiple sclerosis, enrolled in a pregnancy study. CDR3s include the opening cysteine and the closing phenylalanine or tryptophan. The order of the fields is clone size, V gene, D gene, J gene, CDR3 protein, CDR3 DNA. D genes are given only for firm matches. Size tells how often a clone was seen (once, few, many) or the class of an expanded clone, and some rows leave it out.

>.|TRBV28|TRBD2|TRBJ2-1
CASIDSGSLRNEQFF
TGTGCCAGCATCGATAGCGGGAGTTTGAGAAATGAGCAGTTCTTC
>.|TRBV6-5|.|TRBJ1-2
CASSQGRGYTF
TGTGCCAGCAGTCAGGGTCGTGGCTACACCTTC
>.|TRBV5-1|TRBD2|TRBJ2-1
CASSLDSSGEILQFF
TGCGCCAGCAGCTTGGACTCTAGCGGGGAGATTCTGCAGTTCTTC
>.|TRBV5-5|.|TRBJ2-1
CASSLDSWSYNEQFF
TGTGCCAGCAGCTTGGATAGTTGGTCCTACAATGAGCAGTTCTTC
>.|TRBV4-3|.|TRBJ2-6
CASSQEPGTPALSGANVLTF
TGCGCCAGCAGCCAAGAGCCTGGGACACCCGCTCTTTCTGGGGCCAACGTCCTGACTTTC
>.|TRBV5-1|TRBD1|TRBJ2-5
CASSSGQGTGETQYF
TGCGCCAGCAGCTCGGGACAGGGGACAGGGGAGACCCAGTACTTC
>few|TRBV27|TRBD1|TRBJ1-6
CASSLAGQGLRSPLHF
TGTGCCAGCAGTTTGGCGGGACAGGGTTTAAGGTCACCCCTCCACTTT
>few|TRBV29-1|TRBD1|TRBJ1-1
CSAGQVNTEAFF
TGCAGTGCGGGACAGGTGAACACTGAAGCTTTCTTT
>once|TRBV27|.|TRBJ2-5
CASRTTRGTQYF
TGTGCCAGCCGTACCACTCGGGGGACCCAGTACTTC
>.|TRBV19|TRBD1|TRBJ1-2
CASSILGQAHTPDF
TGTGCCAGTAGTATACTCGGACAGGCCCACACCCCTGACTTC
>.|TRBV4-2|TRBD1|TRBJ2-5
CASSQEGTAQETQYF
TGTGCCAGCAGCCAGGAAGGGACAGCACAAGAGACCCAGTACTTC
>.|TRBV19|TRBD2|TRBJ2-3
CASSIPSGYTDTQYF
TGTGCCAGTAGTATTCCTAGCGGCTACACAGATACGCAGTATTTT
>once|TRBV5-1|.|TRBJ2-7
CASSTTGSSSYEQYF
TGCGCCAGCAGCACAACAGGGAGTTCCTCCTACGAGCAGTACTTC
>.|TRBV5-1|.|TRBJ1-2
CASKGELGSTNYGYTF
TGCGCCAGCAAGGGGGAATTGGGCAGTACTAACTATGGCTACACCTTC
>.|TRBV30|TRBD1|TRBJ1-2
CAWRFRGSHGYTF
TGTGCCTGGAGGTTCAGGGGGAGCCATGGCTACACCTTC
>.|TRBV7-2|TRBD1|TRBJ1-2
CASSLDRGNLYGYTF
TGTGCCAGCAGCTTAGACAGGGGGAACCTCTATGGCTACACCTTC
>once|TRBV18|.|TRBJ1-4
CASSPVTLGEKLFF
TGTGCCAGCTCACCTGTCACTCTCGGTGAAAAACTGTTTTTT
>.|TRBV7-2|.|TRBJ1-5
CASSFRTGNSNQPQHF
TGTGCCAGCAGCTTCCGGACGGGGAATAGCAATCAGCCCCAGCATTTT
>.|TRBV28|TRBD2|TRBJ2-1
CASSPPTSGRSYNEQFF
TGTGCCAGCAGTCCCCCGACTAGCGGGAGGTCCTACAATGAGCAGTTCTTC
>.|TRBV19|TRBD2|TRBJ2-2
CASSPRTSGVGELFF
TGTGCCAGTAGTCCCCGGACTAGCGGGGTCGGGGAGCTGTTTTTT
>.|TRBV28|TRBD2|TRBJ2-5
CASSFATSGGQETQYF
TGTGCCAGCAGTTTTGCGACTAGCGGGGGCCAAGAGACCCAGTACTTC
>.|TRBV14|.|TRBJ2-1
CASSLDSYNEQFF
TGTGCCAGCAGCCTCGACAGTTACAATGAGCAGTTCTTC
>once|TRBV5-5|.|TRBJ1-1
CASSWGTELRGSEAFF
TGTGCCAGCAGCTGGGGGACTGAGTTGCGGGGTTCTGAAGCTTTCTTT
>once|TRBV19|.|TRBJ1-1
CASSQQGNMNTEAFF
TGTGCCAGTAGTCAACAGGGCAATATGAACACTGAAGCTTTCTTT
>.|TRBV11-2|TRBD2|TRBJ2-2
CASSFRKREAGELFF
TGTGCCAGCAGCTTCCGCAAGCGGGAGGCCGGGGAGCTGTTTTTT
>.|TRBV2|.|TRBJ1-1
CASSGQLNTEAFF
TGTGCCAGCAGTGGACAGCTGAACACTGAAGCTTTCTTT